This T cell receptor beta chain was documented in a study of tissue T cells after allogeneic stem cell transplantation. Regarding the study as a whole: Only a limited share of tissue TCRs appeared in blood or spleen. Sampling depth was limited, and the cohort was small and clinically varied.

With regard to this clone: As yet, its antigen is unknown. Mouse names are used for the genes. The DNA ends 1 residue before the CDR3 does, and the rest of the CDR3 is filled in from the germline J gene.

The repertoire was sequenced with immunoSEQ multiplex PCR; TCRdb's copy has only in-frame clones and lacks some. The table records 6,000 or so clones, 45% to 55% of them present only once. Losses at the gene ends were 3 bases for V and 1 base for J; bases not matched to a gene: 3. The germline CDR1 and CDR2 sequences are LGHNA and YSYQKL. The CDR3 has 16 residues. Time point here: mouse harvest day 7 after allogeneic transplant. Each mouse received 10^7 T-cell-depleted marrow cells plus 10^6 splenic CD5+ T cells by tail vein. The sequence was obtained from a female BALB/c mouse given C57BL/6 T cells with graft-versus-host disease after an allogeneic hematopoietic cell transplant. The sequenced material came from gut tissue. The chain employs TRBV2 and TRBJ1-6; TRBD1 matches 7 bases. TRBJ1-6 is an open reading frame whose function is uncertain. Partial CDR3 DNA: TGTGCCAGCAGCCAGCCGGGACAGTCCTATAATTCGCCCCTCTAC. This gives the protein CASSQPGQSYNSPLY. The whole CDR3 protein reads CASSQPGQSYNSPLYF.